A single sample is the source of the 8 T cell receptor beta chains below, sequenced in a study of cytomegalovirus exposure and HLA in healthy donors. The PCR contained 60 Vbeta and 13 Jbeta primers. Some clones are missing from TCRdb's copy, which holds only in-frame ones; the method was immunoSEQ multiplex PCR. The sample contains 75,000 to 100,000 clones, under 85% of which appear only once. Sequencing was done on a sample of PBMCs. These receptors were taken from a man between 18 and 29 years old in good health and CMV-seropositive.

This clone appeared many times. The chain combines TRBV6-4 with TRBJ1-1; D possibly corresponds to TRBD1 (5 bases). V lost 6 bases, J lost 1 base, and 12 bases lay in between. Germline V gene data show CDR1 as MRHNA and CDR2 as SNTAGT. The CDR3 length is 14 residues. The CDR3 DNA reads as TGTGCCAGCAGGGATACTGACAGGAACACTGAAGCTTTCTTT. It encodes CASRDTDRNTEAFF.

There are a few counts of this clone. The chain recombines TRBV15 with TRBJ2-1, with 11 bases matching TRBD1. The length of the CDR3 is 17 residues. Germline V lookup: CDR1 LNHNV, CDR2 YYDKDF (reference sequence). V was pared by 0 bases and J by 6 bases, with 7 bases of the junction left unmatched. This chain's CDR3 is CATSRDLDRGPGNEQFF. CDR3 nucleotides: TGTGCCACCAGCAGAGACCTGGACAGGGGGCCGGGCAATGAGCAGTTCTTC. Based on the CDR3 plus reference TRBV15 and TRBJ2-1, the full variable domain is DAMVIQNPRYQVTQFGKPVTLSCSQTLNHNVMYWYQQKSSQAPKLLFHYYDKDFNNEADTPDNFQSRRPNTSFCFLDIRSPGLGDTAMYLCATSRDLDRGPGNEQFFGPGTRLTVL.

J is TRBJ1-2 and V is TRBV21-1; the listed D gene, TRBD1, was not tested against the DNA. TRBV21-1 is an annotated pseudogene. The CDR3 spans 12 residues. The CDR3 DNA is TGTGCCAGCAGTCGAGACAAAGATGGCTACACCTTC. Protein sequence: CASSRDKDGYTF.

The chain uses TRBV7-6 and TRBJ2-2; maybe TRBD2 (6 bases). In germline, CDR1 is SGHVS, CDR2 FNYEAQ. V lost 5 bases and J 3 bases, leaving 19 bases between the germline ends. CDR3 length: 17 amino acids. DNA of the CDR3: TGTGCCAGCAGCACCCTCAGACGGGGGTTCGACACCGGGGAGCTGTTTTTT. It is translated as CASSTLRRGFDTGELFF.

This clone was detected only a few times. The chain is built from TRBV19 and TRBJ1-1; possibly TRBD1 for D (5 bases). The germline V gene encodes CDR1 LNHDA and CDR2 SQIVND (reference sequence). Trimming took off 5 bases at V and 5 bases at J, with 15 bases between the two ends. The CDR3 length is 14 residues. The CDR3 DNA is TGTGCCAGTAGTTTTCTACTTCGGGGGACTGAAGCTTTCTTT. This sequence encodes CASSFLLRGTEAFF.

The rearrangement uses TRBV7-8 and TRBJ1-1, with 7 bases matching TRBD1. The trim removed 5 bases at V and 5 bases at J, leaving 17 bases unmatched. This CDR3 is 17 amino acids long. Germline V gene data show CDR1 as SGHVS and CDR2 as FQNEAQ. The CDR3 coding sequence is TGTGCCAGCAGCCCTAGGGTCACTTGGGACAGCACTACTGAAGCTTTCTTT. The encoded protein is CASSPRVTWDSTTEAFF.

J is TRBJ2-6 and V is TRBV18; possible D gene TRBD1, 6 bases. CDR1 and CDR2 (germline): KGHSH, LQKENI. There are 16 residues in the CDR3. V was cut by 3 bases and J by 4 bases, with 13 bases left in between. The CDR3 coding sequence is TGTGCCAGCTCACCTCCAAGGGGGTCAGGGGCCAACGTCCTGACTTTC. Translated, it gives CASSPPRGSGANVLTF.

The rearrangement joins TRBV2 to TRBJ2-5, with TRBD2 matching 10 bases. Germline V gives CDR1 SNHLY, CDR2 FYNNEI. This CDR3 has 16 residues. V was clipped by 3 bases and J by 0 bases; unmatched bases: 4. DNA for the CDR3: TGTGCCAGCAGTGATACCGGACTAGCGGACCAAGAGACCCAGTACTTC. It yields the protein CASSDTGLADQETQYF.